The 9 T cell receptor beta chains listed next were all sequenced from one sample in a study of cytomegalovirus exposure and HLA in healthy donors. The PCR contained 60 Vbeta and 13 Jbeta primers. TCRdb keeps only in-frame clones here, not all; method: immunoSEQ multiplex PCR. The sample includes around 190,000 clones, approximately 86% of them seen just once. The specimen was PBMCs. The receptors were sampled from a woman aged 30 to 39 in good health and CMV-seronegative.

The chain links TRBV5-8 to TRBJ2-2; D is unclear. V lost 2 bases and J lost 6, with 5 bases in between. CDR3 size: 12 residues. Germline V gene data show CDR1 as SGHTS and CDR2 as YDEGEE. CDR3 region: CASSFYPGELFF. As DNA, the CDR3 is TGTGCCAGCAGCTTCTACCCCGGGGAGCTGTTTTTT.

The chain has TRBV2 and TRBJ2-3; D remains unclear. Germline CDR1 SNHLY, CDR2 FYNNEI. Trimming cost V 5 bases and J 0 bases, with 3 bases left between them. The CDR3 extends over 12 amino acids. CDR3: CASSSSTDTQYF. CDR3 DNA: TGTGCCAGCAGTTCGAGCACAGATACGCAGTATTTT. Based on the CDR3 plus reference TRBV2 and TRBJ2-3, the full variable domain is EPEVTQTPSHQVTQMGQEVILRCVPISNHLYFYWYRQILGQKVEFLVSFYNNEISEKSEIFDDQFSVERPDGSNFTLKIRSTKLEDSAMYFCASSSSTDTQYFGPGTRLTVL.

This CDR3 is CASSWSSSYEQYF. CDR3 DNA sequence: TGTGCCAGCAGTTGGTCGAGCTCCTACGAGCAGTACTTC. The chain combines TRBV27 with TRBJ2-7; D uncertain. The germline V and J ends were trimmed by 4 bases and 0 bases, with 7 bases remaining between them. CDR3 length: 13 amino acids. Germline CDR1 is MNHEY and CDR2 is SMNVEV (reference sequence).

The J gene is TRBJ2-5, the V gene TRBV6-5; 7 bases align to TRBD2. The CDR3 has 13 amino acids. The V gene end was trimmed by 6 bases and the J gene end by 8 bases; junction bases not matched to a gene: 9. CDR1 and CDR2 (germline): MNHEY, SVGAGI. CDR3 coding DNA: TGTGCCAGCAGCAGGGACTACCCCGGTACCCAGTACTTC. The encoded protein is CASSRDYPGTQYF.

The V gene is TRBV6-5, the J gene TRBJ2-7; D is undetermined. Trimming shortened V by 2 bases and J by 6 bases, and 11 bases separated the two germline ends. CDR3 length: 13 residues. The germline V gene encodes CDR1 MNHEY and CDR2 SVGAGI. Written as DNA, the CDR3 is TGTGCCAGCAGTTACACGATTGGGCGCGAGCAGTACTTC. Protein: CASSYTIGREQYF.

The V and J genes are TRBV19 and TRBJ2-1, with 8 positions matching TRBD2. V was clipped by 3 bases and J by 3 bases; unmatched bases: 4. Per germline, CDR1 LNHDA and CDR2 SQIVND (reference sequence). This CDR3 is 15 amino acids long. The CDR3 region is CASSMTGGVYNEQFF. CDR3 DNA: TGTGCCAGTAGTATGACCGGGGGGGTCTACAATGAGCAGTTCTTC. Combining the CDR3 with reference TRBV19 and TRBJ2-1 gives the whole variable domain DGGITQSPKYLFRKEGQNVTLSCEQNLNHDAMYWYRQDPGQGLRLIYYSQIVNDFQKGDIAEGYSVSREKKESFPLTVTSAQKNPTAFYLCASSMTGGVYNEQFFGPGTRLTVL.

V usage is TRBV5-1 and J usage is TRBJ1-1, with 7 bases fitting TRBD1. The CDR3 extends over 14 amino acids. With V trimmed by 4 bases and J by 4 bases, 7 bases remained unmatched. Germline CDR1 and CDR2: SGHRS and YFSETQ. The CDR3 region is CASSLRTGRTEAFF. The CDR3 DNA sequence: TGCGCCAGCAGCCTGAGGACAGGACGCACTGAAGCTTTCTTT.

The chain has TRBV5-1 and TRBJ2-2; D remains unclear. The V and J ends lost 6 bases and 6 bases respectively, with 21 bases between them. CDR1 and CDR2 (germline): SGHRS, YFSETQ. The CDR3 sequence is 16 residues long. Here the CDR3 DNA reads TGCGCCAGCACTACCACGAGCACTCTTTTCTCCGGGGAGCTGTTTTTT. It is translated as CASTTTSTLFSGELFF. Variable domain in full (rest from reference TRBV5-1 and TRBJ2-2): KAGVTQTPRYLIKTRGQQVTLSCSPISGHRSVSWYQQTPGQGLQFLFEYFSETQRNKGNFPGRFSGRQFSNSRSEMNVSTLELGDSALYLCASTTTSTLFSGELFFGEGSRLTVL.

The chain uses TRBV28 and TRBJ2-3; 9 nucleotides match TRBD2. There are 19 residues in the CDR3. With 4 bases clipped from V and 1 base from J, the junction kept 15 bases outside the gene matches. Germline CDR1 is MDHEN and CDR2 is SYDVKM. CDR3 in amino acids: CASSSPPRVAGDCTDTQYF. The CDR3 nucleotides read TGTGCCAGCAGTTCCCCGCCGCGGGTAGCGGGGGATTGCACAGATACGCAGTATTTT.